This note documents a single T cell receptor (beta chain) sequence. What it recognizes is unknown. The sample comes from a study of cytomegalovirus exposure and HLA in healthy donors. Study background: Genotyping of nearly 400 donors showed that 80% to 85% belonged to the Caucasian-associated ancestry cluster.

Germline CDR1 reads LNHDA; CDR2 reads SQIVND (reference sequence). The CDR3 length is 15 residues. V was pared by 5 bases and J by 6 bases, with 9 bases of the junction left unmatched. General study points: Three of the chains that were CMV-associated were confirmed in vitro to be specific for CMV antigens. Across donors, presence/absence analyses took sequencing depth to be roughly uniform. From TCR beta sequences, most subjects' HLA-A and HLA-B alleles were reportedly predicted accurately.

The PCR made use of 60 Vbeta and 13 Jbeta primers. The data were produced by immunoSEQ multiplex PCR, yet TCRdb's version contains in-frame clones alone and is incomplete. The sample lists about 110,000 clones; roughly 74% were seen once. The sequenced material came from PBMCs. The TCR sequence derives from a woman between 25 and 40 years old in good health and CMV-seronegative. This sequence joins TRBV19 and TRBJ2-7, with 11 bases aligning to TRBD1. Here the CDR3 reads CASSSIGTGGIEQYF. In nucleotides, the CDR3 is TGTGCCAGTAGTTCAATCGGGACAGGGGGAATCGAGCAGTACTTC.